This T cell receptor beta chain was sequenced for a study of T cell responses to AZD1222 COVID-19 vaccine. Study-level results: Clonal diversity was possibly underestimated, and the donors were mostly white British, with more females. Researchers report vaccine-associated CD4 TCRs spanning spike, with dominance at 160-218 and 743-854. A rise in Spike-specific TCR breadth and depth followed two AZD1222 doses. Among those given AZD1222, only 5 to 7 were seropositive at baseline.

Comment on this clone: Its antigen remains unidentified.

This CDR3 spans 15 amino acids. V lost 2 bases and J lost 0, with 7 bases in between. Germline V lookup: CDR1 MNHNS, CDR2 SASEGT. Some clones are missing from TCRdb's copy, which holds only in-frame ones; the method was immunoSEQ multiplex PCR. The sample contains about 200,000 clones, 93% of which appear only once. Source: peripheral blood, taken 28 days after the second AZD1222 dose. The source is an adult who received the AZD1222 COVID-19 vaccine. The chain uses TRBV6-1 and TRBJ1-4; no reliable D call. For the CDR3, the DNA is TGTGCCAGCAGTGAAATGGGAACAACTAATGAAAAACTGTTTTTT. Its protein is CASSEMGTTNEKLFF.